Listed below are T cell receptor beta chains from one sample, sequenced in a study of T-cell reconstitution after alpha-beta-depleted transplantation in children. TCRdb redid the calling of the PCR reads with MiXCR, one entry per CDR3 protein. The table records about 610,000 distinct CDR3 sequences, about 10% of them present only once. The sample was PBMCs from the stem cell graft donor, taken from the stem cell graft. The source is a human donor who donated a stem cell graft to a child with acute myeloid leukemia. Both conserved end residues are part of each CDR3. D genes are given only for firm matches. The size field is filled for only some rows; it gives once, few, many or a size class.

d_call j_call clone_size v_call cdr3_nt cdr3_aa
TRBD2 TRBJ2-7 many TRBV3-1 TGTGCCAGCAGCCAGGGGAGGAGCCTAGCGGGAGACGAGCAGTACTTC CASSQGRSLAGDEQYF
TRBD2 TRBJ2-1 - TRBV15 TGTGCCACCAGCAGAGACCTTGGACTAGCCAACAATGAGCAGTTCTTC CATSRDLGLANNEQFF
- TRBJ2-5 many TRBV5-1 TGCGCCAGCAGCTTGTATTTGGAGGGGGACCGGAGGCAAGAGACCCAGTACTTC CASSLYLEGDRRQETQYF
- TRBJ2-7 few TRBV29-1 TGCAGCGTTGAGAGGGGTCCGGGGATTTACGAGCAGTACTTC CSVERGPGIYEQYF
- TRBJ2-2 - TRBV19 TGTGCCAGTAGTATAGGTGCCCTGCTCACCGGGGAGCTGTTTTTT CASSIGALLTGELFF
TRBD2 TRBJ2-3 - TRBV12-3/TRBV12-4 TGTGCCAGCAGTTTCAGGTGGACTAGCGGGACCACAGATACGCAGTATTTT CASSFRWTSGTTDTQYF
- TRBJ1-5 - TRBV20-1 TGCAGTGCACTACAGGGTACGGGACAGCCCCAGCATTTT CSALQGTGQPQHF
- TRBJ2-1 many TRBV3-1 TGTGCCAGCAGCCAAGAAAGGGGCGATGAGCAGTTCTTC CASSQERGDEQFF
- TRBJ1-5 - TRBV20-1 TGCAGTGCTAGACCCTCCCGGGACAATCAGCCCCAGCATTTT CSARPSRDNQPQHF
- TRBJ2-7 many TRBV12-3/TRBV12-4 TGTGCCAGCAGTCCTCTCCTTCGCAGGGGTGAGGAGCAGTACTTC CASSPLLRRGEEQYF
TRBD2 TRBJ2-7 few TRBV9 TGTGCCAGCAGCGTAGCGGGACTAGAAACATACGAGCAGTACTTC CASSVAGLETYEQYF
TRBD1 TRBJ2-7 few TRBV6-1 TGTGCCAGCAGACCGCCGGACAGGCCCTACGAGCAGTACTTC CASRPPDRPYEQYF
TRBD2 TRBJ2-3 many TRBV5-5 TGTGCCAGCAGCTTTATAGCGGGAGCGGCAGATACGCAGTATTTT CASSFIAGAADTQYF
- TRBJ2-7 few TRBV4-3 TGCGCCAGCAGCCAAGATTGGCTAGCTCCCTACGAGCAGTACTTC CASSQDWLAPYEQYF
TRBD2 TRBJ2-7 - TRBV27 TGTGCCAGCAGTTATAGCGGGAGACACGAGCAGTACTTC CASSYSGRHEQYF
TRBD2 TRBJ2-7 many TRBV9 TGTGCCAGCAGCGTAGGGACTAGCGGGAGCGAGCAGTACTTC CASSVGTSGSEQYF
- TRBJ1-5 - TRBV20-1 TGCAGTGCTAGAGATAGGAGGTACGGGAACAATCAGCCCCAGCATTTT CSARDRRYGNNQPQHF
- TRBJ2-2 many TRBV10-3 TGTGCCATCAGTGAGATGGGGGACACCGGGGAGCTGTTTTTT CAISEMGDTGELFF
TRBD1 TRBJ2-7 - TRBV20-1 TGCAGTGCTCTGCGGACAGGGTCCTCCTACGAGCAGTACTTC CSALRTGSSYEQYF
- TRBJ2-2 many TRBV7-3 TGTGCCAGCAGCTTAAGATCCCTGGCAGGGACGAACACCGGGGAGCTGTTTTTT CASSLRSLAGTNTGELFF
- TRBJ1-1 - TRBV10-3 TGTGCCATCAGCAGACGGGGATCGACTGAAGCTTTCTTT CAISRRGSTEAFF
- TRBJ2-1 - TRBV30 TGTGCCTGGAGTGTACAACACTACCACAATGAGCAGTTCTTC CAWSVQHYHNEQFF
TRBD2 TRBJ2-1 - TRBV2 TGTGCCAGCAGCGAGGGGCTAGCGGGAGTTCAGGAGCAGTTCTTC CASSEGLAGVQEQFF
TRBD2 TRBJ2-7 few TRBV10-3 TGTGCCATCAGTGTTGGACTAGCGGGAGGGAAGGGGCACGAGCAGTACTTC CAISVGLAGGKGHEQYF
TRBD2 TRBJ2-1 few TRBV5-1 TGCGCCAGCAGCTCGGGACTAGCGGGAGGAGGGGCCTACAATGAGCAGTTCTTC CASSSGLAGGGAYNEQFF
TRBD2 TRBJ2-1 - TRBV25-1 TGTGCCAGCAGGGGGGGGGAATGGGAGCAGTTCTTC CASRGGEWEQFF
TRBD1 TRBJ2-1 few TRBV25-1 TGTGCCAGCAGTGAGGCGAAGGGGGCTCGCAATGAGCAGTTCTTC CASSEAKGARNEQFF
TRBD1 TRBJ2-7 many TRBV24-1 TGTGCCACCAGTGATCCCGGGACAGGGTCCTACGAGCAGTACTTC CATSDPGTGSYEQYF
- TRBJ2-5 - TRBV5-1 TGCGCCAGCAGCTCAACGCCCCATGAAGAGACCCAGTACTTC CASSSTPHEETQYF
- TRBJ1-5 few TRBV29-1 TGCAGCGCCCGCAAGGGGTGGGACCAGCCCCAGCATTTT CSARKGWDQPQHF
- TRBJ1-3 many TRBV29-1 TGCAGCGTTCGCCAGGGCTCAGGAAACACCATATATTTT CSVRQGSGNTIYF
- TRBJ2-3 few TRBV20-1 TGCAGTGCTATGGGGGCCGCGGGGCTGCCAGATACGCAGTATTTT CSAMGAAGLPDTQYF
- TRBJ2-1 - TRBV5-1 TGCGCCAGCAGCTTGGAGGCACTGGGGGAGCAGTTCTTC CASSLEALGEQFF
TRBD1 TRBJ1-2 - TRBV7-2 TGTGCCAGCAGTAAAACAGGGGCGGACTATGGCTACACCTTC CASSKTGADYGYTF
- TRBJ2-3 - TRBV20-1 TGCAGTGCAGATGGGGGAGCGAAAGATACGCAGTATTTT CSADGGAKDTQYF
TRBD1 TRBJ2-7 - TRBV27 TGTGCCAGCAACAATCAGGGACAGGGGACTTACGAGCAGTACTTC CASNNQGQGTYEQYF
TRBD2 TRBJ2-3 many TRBV20-1 TGCAGTGCTTTTGGCCTGCTACCGGGAGGGCCGAATACGCAGTATTTT CSAFGLLPGGPNTQYF
TRBD2 TRBJ2-1 - TRBV5-1 TGCGCCAGCGGAACCGGGAGGTTCCCCAATGAGCAGTTCTTC CASGTGRFPNEQFF
- TRBJ2-2 few TRBV29-1 TGCAGCGTTGTCCGGGACACCAACACCGGGGAGCTGTTTTTT CSVVRDTNTGELFF
- TRBJ1-2 - TRBV5-1 TGCGCCAGCAGCGGGGACGGCCGCTACACCTTC CASSGDGRYTF
- TRBJ2-6 many TRBV7-2 TGTGCCAGCAGTTTAGGACTCTCTGGGGCCAACGTCCTGACTTTC CASSLGLSGANVLTF
TRBD2 TRBJ2-3 - TRBV10-2 TGCGCCAGCAGTTATCTAGCGGGAGGCACAGATACGCAGTATTTT CASSYLAGGTDTQYF
- TRBJ1-2 few TRBV6-5 TGTGCCAGCAGTCTCTCTCCCTGGGCACAGGGATATGGCTACACCTTC CASSLSPWAQGYGYTF
- TRBJ2-7 many TRBV9 TGTGCCAGCAGCGTAAATAGCGTCTCCTACGAGCAGTACTTC CASSVNSVSYEQYF
- TRBJ2-1 many TRBV11-2 TGTGCCAGCAGCTTATCAGACTACGAGCAGTTCTTC CASSLSDYEQFF
- TRBJ2-5 - TRBV5-1 TGCGCCAGCAGCTACGTTTCTAAGGGAGAGACCCAGTACTTC CASSYVSKGETQYF
- TRBJ2-7 few TRBV7-2 TGTGCCAGCAGCAAAAACGCCTACGAGCAGTACTTC CASSKNAYEQYF
TRBD2 TRBJ2-1 many TRBV5-1 TGCGCCAGCAGCCCGGGGACTAGCGGGAGGAGTGAGCAGTTCTTC CASSPGTSGRSEQFF
- TRBJ1-2 - TRBV7-9 TGTGCCAGCAGCCCGGCCCCTGGCCGGCGTGGCTACACCTTC CASSPAPGRRGYTF
TRBD1 TRBJ1-2 many TRBV12-3/TRBV12-4 TGTGCCAGCAGTTTTTATGGGCCTGGGACAGGGCACGACTATGGCTACACCTTC CASSFYGPGTGHDYGYTF
TRBD2 TRBJ2-3 - TRBV6-2/TRBV6-3 TGTGCCAGCAGCCCGCTAGGACTAGCGGGAGGAGAAGATACGCAGTATTTT CASSPLGLAGGEDTQYF